The text below deals with one TCR beta chain. What it binds is not known. A much larger clone lies one base from this, so it may be a read error. The data originate from a study of blood T cells in healthy people across ages. Study-wide findings and caveats: The fall in TCR beta diversity per million T cells was roughly linear with age. Compared with aged donors, long-lived donors showed fewer expanded clones, suggesting selection.

A minimum of 5 micrograms of total RNA was extracted per sample. The CDR3 totals 13 residues. Trimming shortened V by 2 bases and J by 0 bases, and 4 bases separated the two germline ends. Germline V gene sequence: CDR1 SEHNR, CDR2 FQNEAQ (reference sequence). Combining a sample-barcoded 5' primer with a J-beta primer mix, a second PCR ran for about 6 to 11 cycles. A tag from a template-switch adaptor with 12 random nucleotides marked each cDNA molecule. Each CDR3 protein is one row after TCRdb ran MiXCR on the 5' RACE reads. The sample comprises roughly 1.6 million distinct CDR3 sequences, about 31% of which are singletons, and around 11% rests with the top ten.

V usage is TRBV7-9 and J usage is TRBJ1-1; no definite D call. The sample comprised blood. The source is a woman aged 30 to 39 in good health. The CDR3 here is CASSLMVNTEAFF. The CDR3, as DNA: TGTGCCAGCAGCTTAATGGTGAACACTGAAGCTTTCTTT.